These 25 T cell receptor beta chains originate from one sample sequenced in a study of blood T cell repertoires in COVID-19. Repertoires were generated with immunoSEQ multiplex PCR, while TCRdb's copy carries only in-frame clones and drops some. This repertoire shows approximately 290,000 clones, approximately 93% found once; its top ten account for 2.2%. The sequenced sample consisted of peripheral blood. Receptor source: a woman aged 25 to 39 with COVID-19, enrolled during active disease.

This sequence joins TRBV19 and TRBJ2-1; 8 bases match TRBD2. The germline V gene has CDR1 LNHDA and CDR2 SQIVND (reference sequence). This CDR3 comprises 14 residues. With V trimmed by 3 bases and J by 8 bases, 6 bases remained unmatched. CDR3 sequence: CASSIKGTRDEQFF. The CDR3 DNA is TGTGCCAGTAGTATTAAAGGGACTAGGGATGAGCAGTTCTTC.

This chain connects TRBV5-1 to TRBJ2-7; 9 bases line up with TRBD2. The J segment lost 2 bases and the V segment lost 3 bases, leaving 9 bases of the junction unmatched. Germline loops: CDR1 SGHRS, CDR2 YFSETQ. The CDR3 covers 16 residues. In DNA form, the CDR3 reads TGCGCCAGCAGCTCTCTAGTAGCGGGGGCCGCCTACGAGCAGTACTTC. Translating gives CASSSLVAGAAYEQYF.

The chain joins TRBV30 to TRBJ1-5, with D perhaps matching TRBD1 (5 bases). CDR1 is GTSNPN, CDR2 SVGIG, per germline (reference sequence). V lost 3 bases to trimming and J lost 7 bases, with 22 bases between them. The CDR3 runs to 16 residues. The CDR3 spells CAWSQGLGGSRQPQHF. CDR3 DNA sequence: TGTGCCTGGAGCCAGGGACTGGGAGGGTCGAGGCAGCCCCAGCATTTT.

This chain links TRBV4-1 with TRBJ2-1; 11 bases match TRBD2. This CDR3 is built from 17 residues. V shed 3 bases, J shed 8 bases, and the junction held 12 bases outside the gene matches. Germline values: CDR1 MGHRA, CDR2 YSYEKL. The CDR3 bases are TGCGCCAGCAGCCAGGGGACTAGCGGTCGTTTTGGGCATGAGCAGTTCTTC. As protein: CASSQGTSGRFGHEQFF.

This clone has just one count. This chain uses TRBV19 with TRBJ2-7; 8 bases are shared with TRBD2. Germline CDR1 reads LNHDA; CDR2 reads SQIVND (reference sequence). With V trimmed by 4 bases and J by 5 bases, 13 bases remained unmatched. CDR3 length: 16 amino acids. The CDR3 DNA reads as TGTGCCAGTAGTAGTGGGCCGCGGGAGGTCCTCCACGAGCAGTACTTC. This sequence encodes CASSSGPREVLHEQYF.

This clone was counted between two and nine times. The chain couples TRBV5-5 to TRBJ1-1, with TRBD1 identical over 7 bases. V shed 0 bases and J 11 bases; nucleotides not matched to a gene: 7. The germline V gene has CDR1 SGHKS and CDR2 YYEKEE (reference sequence). The CDR3 has 13 amino acids. CDR3 coding DNA: TGTGCCAGCAGCTTGGGTTTAGAGGGGGCCGCTTTCTTT. Protein product: CASSLGLEGAAFF.

The rearrangement uses TRBV19 and TRBJ2-5; 10 bases map to TRBD2. Germline V gene data show CDR1 as LNHDA and CDR2 as SQIVND (reference sequence). This CDR3 has 11 residues. The CDR3, as DNA: TGTGGAGCGGGAGGGCCGGAGACCCAGTACTTC. Encoded protein: CGAGGPETQYF.

V usage is TRBV14 and J usage is TRBJ2-7; 8 bases are shared with TRBD1. Germline CDR1 and CDR2: SGHDN and FVKESK. J gave up 3 bases and V 2 bases, and 9 bases lay outside the gene matches. The CDR3 totals 16 residues. CDR3 residues: CASSQKGTGLNYEQYF. The CDR3 DNA reads TGTGCCAGCAGCCAAAAGGGGACAGGTCTTAACTACGAGCAGTACTTC.

The chain joins TRBV7-9 to TRBJ1-1; 7 positions match TRBD1. Germline CDR1 is SEHNR and CDR2 is FQNEAQ (reference sequence). The CDR3 covers 14 residues. V dropped 8 bases and J dropped 1; count of bases not matched to a gene: 7. The CDR3 region is CASLVEGANTEAFF. CDR3 nucleotide sequence: TGTGCCAGCTTGGTTGAGGGGGCGAACACTGAAGCTTTCTTT.

This chain uses TRBV9 with TRBJ1-1; TRBD1 agrees at 9 bases. J was trimmed by 1 base and V by 0 bases; bases with no gene match: 1. The CDR3 spans 15 residues. CDR1 SGDLS and CDR2 YYNGEE come from the germline V gene. CDR3 DNA sequence: TGTGCCAGCAGCGTAGAGGGACAGGGGAACACTGAAGCTTTCTTT. This translates into CASSVEGQGNTEAFF.

The chain carries TRBV9 and TRBJ2-7; 12 bases agree with TRBD1. Germline-derived CDR1 and CDR2 are SGDLS and YYNGEE. The CDR3 has 15 amino acids. Trimming took 0 bases from V and 6 from J; bases not matched to a gene: 4. CDR3 in amino acids: CASSVEGQGAGEQYF. The CDR3 DNA reads as TGTGCCAGCAGCGTAGAGGGACAGGGGGCGGGCGAGCAGTACTTC.

V is TRBV3-1 (or the pseudogene TRBV3-2) and J is TRBJ1-3; D is uncertain. V was cut by 2 bases and J by 3 bases, with 14 bases left in between. The length of the CDR3 is 16 residues. Per germline, CDR1 LGHDT and CDR2 YNNKEL (reference sequence). The CDR3 here is CASSQLVGSLGNTIYF. CDR3 nucleotide sequence: TGTGCCAGCAGCCAACTGGTCGGGAGCCTTGGAAACACCATATATTTT.

This chain links TRBV5-1 with TRBJ2-3, with TRBD1 matching over 7 bases. Germline-derived CDR1 and CDR2 are SGHRS and YFSETQ. The CDR3 is made up of 16 amino acids. J was trimmed by 6 bases and V by 4 bases; bases with no gene match: 14. CDR3 nucleotides: TGCGCCAGCAGCAGCGAACCGGGACAGCACTCGGATACGCAGTATTTT. The encoded protein is CASSSEPGQHSDTQYF. Full variable domain (rest looked up from reference TRBV5-1 and TRBJ2-3): KAGVTQTPRYLIKTRGQQVTLSCSPISGHRSVSWYQQTPGQGLQFLFEYFSETQRNKGNFPGRFSGRQFSNSRSEMNVSTLELGDSALYLCASSSEPGQHSDTQYFGPGTRLTVL.

J is TRBJ2-2 and V is TRBV10-3; TRBD1 aligns across 10 bases. The J segment lost 2 bases and the V segment lost 8 bases, leaving 5 bases of the junction unmatched. The CDR3 runs 15 residues. The germline V gene has CDR1 ENHRY and CDR2 SYGVKD. For the CDR3, the DNA is TGTGCCATCCCCCGGGACAGGGGAAACACCGGGGAGCTGTTTTTT. Its protein is CAIPRDRGNTGELFF.

The sample holds a few counts of this clone. The chain employs TRBV7-2 and TRBJ2-5, with 10 bases aligning to TRBD1. This CDR3 is 16 amino acids long. Germline-derived CDR1 and CDR2 are SGHTA and FQGNSA. V dropped 5 bases and J dropped 4; count of bases not matched to a gene: 10. CDR3 protein: CASSPPDRDRGETQYF. The CDR3 coding sequence is TGTGCCAGCAGCCCCCCCGATAGGGACAGGGGAGAGACCCAGTACTTC.

V gene TRBV6-2 or TRBV6-3 combines with J gene TRBJ2-4, with TRBD2 matching 7 bases. The germline V gene has CDR1 MNHEY and CDR2 SVGEGT. The J segment lost 2 bases and the V segment lost 5 bases, leaving 9 bases of the junction unmatched. This CDR3 has 16 amino acids. The CDR3 loop is CASSHGLDSSKNIQYF. The CDR3 nucleotides read TGTGCCAGCAGTCATGGACTAGACAGCTCCAAAAACATTCAGTACTTC.

This chain links TRBV3-1 (or the pseudogene TRBV3-2) with TRBJ2-7; 9 nucleotides agree with TRBD2. Germline assignment: CDR1 LGHDT and CDR2 YNNKEL (reference sequence). CDR3 length equals 16 residues. V was pared by 1 base and J by 6 bases, with 10 bases of the junction left unmatched. CDR3 in amino acids: CASSQGVAGDSREQYF. The CDR3 bases are TGTGCCAGCAGCCAAGGGGTAGCGGGAGACTCCCGCGAGCAGTACTTC.

The rearrangement uses TRBV7-6 and TRBJ2-3; D is possibly TRBD1 (5 bases). This CDR3 region has 16 residues. The germline CDR1 and CDR2 sequences are SGHVS and FNYEAQ. Trimming cost V 2 bases and J 0 bases, with 12 bases left between them. CDR3 amino acids: CASSLQGETSTDTQYF. The CDR3 DNA sequence: TGTGCCAGCAGCTTACAAGGGGAAACTAGCACAGATACGCAGTATTTT.

This sequence joins TRBV5-1 and TRBJ2-7; TRBD1 aligns across 8 bases. The V gene end was trimmed by 4 bases and the J gene end by 2 bases; junction bases not matched to a gene: 5. Germline V gene lookup returns CDR1 SGHRS and CDR2 YFSETQ. The CDR3 totals 14 residues. CDR3 bases: TGCGCCAGCAGCGTGACAGGGGAGGCCTACGAGCAGTACTTC. Translation gives CASSVTGEAYEQYF.

CDR3 sequence reads: CASRTTGGRGYTF. The CDR3 region has the DNA TGTGCCAGTAGGACGACAGGGGGCAGAGGCTACACCTTC. The rearrangement joins TRBV19 to TRBJ1-2, with 10 nucleotides matching TRBD1. Germline V gene data show CDR1 as LNHDA and CDR2 as SQIVND (reference sequence). CDR3 length: 13 residues. V gave up 6 bases and J gave up 8 bases; unmatched junction bases: 6.

The chain recombines TRBV3-1 (or the pseudogene TRBV3-2) with TRBJ1-2; TRBD1 matches 7 bases. Trimming at V came to 4 bases and at J to 5 bases, leaving 1 base not matched to a gene. CDR3 length: 12 residues. CDR1 LGHDT and CDR2 YNNKEL come from the germline V gene (reference sequence). The CDR3 nucleotides are TGTGCCAGCAGCCCGGGACAGTATGGCTACACCTTC. This translates into CASSPGQYGYTF.

The V call is TRBV5-1, the J call TRBJ1-1; D unresolved. Germline loops: CDR1 SGHRS, CDR2 YFSETQ. Trimming removed 0 bases from V and 1 base from J, with 7 bases in between. This CDR3 contains 14 residues. CDR3: CASSLVPGNTEAFF. The DNA for the CDR3 is TGCGCCAGCAGCTTGGTTCCGGGGAACACTGAAGCTTTCTTT.

This clone appeared a few times. The J gene is TRBJ1-2, the V gene TRBV7-2; no firm D call. Germline V gene data show CDR1 as SGHTA and CDR2 as FQGNSA. The CDR3 contains 14 residues. V shed 2 bases and J shed 4 bases, with 11 bases lying between them. The CDR3 spells CASSLNGGSYGYTF. The CDR3, as DNA: TGTGCCAGCAGCTTAAATGGAGGATCCTATGGCTACACCTTC.

A single count supports this clone. The rearrangement links TRBV19 to TRBJ1-3; 7 nucleotides agree with TRBD1. Germline CDR1 LNHDA, CDR2 SQIVND (reference sequence). V gave up 4 bases and J gave up 0 bases; unmatched junction bases: 6. The CDR3 runs 16 residues. The CDR3 DNA is TGTGCCAGTAGTACCAGGGACAGAACCTCTGGAAACACCATATATTTT. It encodes CASSTRDRTSGNTIYF.

The gene calls are TRBV7-2 and TRBJ1-4, with 9 bases lining up with TRBD1. Unmatched junction bases numbered 9, after V lost 5 bases and J lost 11 bases. Germline V gene sequence: CDR1 SGHTA, CDR2 FQGNSA. This CDR3 region has 14 residues. CDR3 in DNA: TGTGCCAGCAGCGAAGCAACAGGGGGCACGAAACTGTTTTTT. It encodes CASSEATGGTKLFF.